This TCR beta chain was sequenced for a study of blood T cell repertoires in COVID-19 (TCRdb year 2020). As for the study more broadly: Collaborator samples came from the United States, Italy and Spain and covered acute and convalescent phases of COVID-19. HLA class I and class II types, where available, came from metadata supplied by the sample provider rather than from assay-based typing. A freely available public database, intended as a resource for researchers studying the immune response to SARS-CoV-2, is where the repertoires were released. The samples were drawn from two sources: the first 160 participants of the ongoing ImmuneRACE study, and 1,254 subjects contributed by 6 global collaborators. The sample metadata nearly always contained a de-identified subject ID, COVID-19 status, age in years and sex. The prospective study material was composed of cDNA or gDNA derived from T cells, B-cell-depleted T cells, or PBMCs. Subjects who had been exposed to COVID-19, were actively infected with it, or had recovered from it provided the deeply sampled blood TCRbeta repertoires that made up the dataset. Paper-wide results and their limitations: The quantity of clinical and demographic metadata differed by source and by participant and was supplied without curation.

The collaborating institutions used their own protocols to collect whole blood in K2EDTA tubes. For TCRbeta analysis, collaborator samples were shipped as frozen whole blood, as isolated PBMCs, or as DNA extracted from either sample type. As to this clone: Its binding antigen is unknown. No base qualities exist here, and no much larger clone lies one base off it.

TCRbeta CDR3 regions were amplified from genomic DNA by means of the immunoSEQ Assay, a bias-controlled multiplex PCR. The original pipeline was this. Nucleated cell counts per sample were estimated from amplification of reference gene primers within the assay. To quantify the absolute abundance of each unique TCRbeta CDR3 rearrangement, sequence reads were collapsed and filtered. Productive Simpson clonality was computed per sample as the square root of Simpson's diversity index over productive rearrangements. This immuneACCESS table, as held by TCRdb, lists in-frame sequences with V and J called but not all clones. Of the missing ones, under half trace to an unresolved V gene in checked studies; the others have no known cause. The D gene and trimming were derived from the DNA, and the V and J assignments and clone size from that table. In this sample the table shows 160,000 or so clones, approximately 91% of which occur a single time. The top ten constitute around 2.1% of the sample.

Clipping removes 4 bases from V and 8 bases from J, with 13 as the unmatched junction base count. Measured from the cysteine to the phenylalanine, the CDR3 is 15 residues long. CDR3 DNA only is kept here, 45 bases in frame from base 1. Per the germline V gene, MRHNA is the CDR1 and SNTAGT is the CDR2. This sequence originates from a man aged 18-30 years with acute or convalescent COVID-19. The chain joins TRBV6-4 to TRBJ1-2; TRBD1 fits 7 bases in the junction. What was sequenced was peripheral blood. This receptor carries the CDR3 CASSAYRGPVGGYTF. The sequenced DNA is TGTGCCAGCAGTGCCTACAGGGGCCCCGTCGGGGGCTACACCTTC.